Listed below are T cell receptor beta chains from one sample, sequenced in a study of pediatric ulcerative colitis. Some clones are missing from TCRdb's copy, which holds only in-frame ones; the method was immunoSEQ multiplex PCR. The table records 65,000 or so clones, about nine tenths of them present only once. Sequenced sample: blood. The receptor set was obtained from a boy between 10 and 17 years old with severe ulcerative colitis. Both conserved end residues are part of each CDR3. Each record gives: CDR3 DNA, CDR3 protein, J gene, V gene, D gene. The D gene is left open where the match is weak.

TGCGCCAGCAGCCAAGAACCTCTCCTAGCGGGGAGGGAAGAGACCCAGTACTTC | CASSQEPLLAGREETQYF | TRBJ2-5 | TRBV4-3 | TRBD2
TGTGCCAGTAGTATAGATTCGTACCACGGGGGTCGTGGGGACACCATATATTTT | CASSIDSYHGGRGDTIYF | TRBJ1-3 | TRBV19 | -
TGCGCCAGCAGCTCGCCAGGGGAAGGGGATTACGAGCAGTACTTC | CASSSPGEGDYEQYF | TRBJ2-7 | TRBV5-1 | -
TGTGCCAGCATTGCTAGCGGGAGGGCTTACGAGCAGTACTTC | CASIASGRAYEQYF | TRBJ2-7 | TRBV21-1 | -
TGTGCCACCAGCAGAGCCAACCGACGCGACAGGGGGCTAGGGGGCTACACCTTC | CATSRANRRDRGLGGYTF | TRBJ1-2 | TRBV15 | TRBD1
TGTGCCAGCAGCCGATTCGGGACAGGATACCCCCAAGAGACCCAGTACTTC | CASSRFGTGYPQETQYF | TRBJ2-5 | TRBV11-3 | TRBD1
TGTGCCAGTACAAGGACTAGGGACACTGAAGCTTTCTTT | CASTRTRDTEAFF | TRBJ1-1 | TRBV19 | -
TGTGCTAGTGCTTTGGTTCTCAATGAGCAGTTCTTC | CASALVLNEQFF | TRBJ2-1 | TRBV12-5 | -
TGTGCCAGCAGCCCGTGGACTAGCGGGAGTTCGTACGAGCAGTACTTC | CASSPWTSGSSYEQYF | TRBJ2-7 | TRBV11-2 | TRBD2
TGTGCCAGCAGCTTCAGACAGGGGTATGGCACAGATACGCAGTATTTT | CASSFRQGYGTDTQYF | TRBJ2-3 | TRBV11-3 | TRBD1
TGTGCCACCACCTATGGGACTAGCAGAATCTACGAGCAGTACTTC | CATTYGTSRIYEQYF | TRBJ2-7 | TRBV19 | TRBD2
TGTGCCAGCACCATAAACACCGGGGAGCTGTTTTTT | CASTINTGELFF | TRBJ2-2 | TRBV25-1 | -
TGCGCCAGCAGCCTAATGCCCGGGCTGGCGATTTACGAGCAGTACTTC | CASSLMPGLAIYEQYF | TRBJ2-7 | TRBV4-1 | -
TGTGCCAGCAGATGGACCGGACAGGGGCCCTATGGCTACACCTTC | CASRWTGQGPYGYTF | TRBJ1-2 | TRBV6-6 | TRBD1
TGTGCCAGCAGCCAAGATCACTGGGAGACCAACACAGATACGCAGTATTTT | CASSQDHWETNTDTQYF | TRBJ2-3 | TRBV14 | -
TGTGCCAGCAGCGGCGGGGGTGTGGGAAGGGAGACCCAGTACTTC | CASSGGGVGRETQYF | TRBJ2-5 | TRBV7-6 | TRBD2
TGTGCCAGCAGCGTAGGCGGGAACACCGGGGAGCTGTTTTTT | CASSVGGNTGELFF | TRBJ2-2 | TRBV9 | -
TGTGCCAGCAGCGGAGGTACTAGCGGGAGGGTTCCGGCCTACGAGCAGTACTTC | CASSGGTSGRVPAYEQYF | TRBJ2-7 | TRBV9 | TRBD2
TGCGCCAGCAGTCAATCGTACCCCTCCCGACAGGGGACGTCGGGGAATGAGCAGTTCTTC | CASSQSYPSRQGTSGNEQFF | TRBJ2-1 | TRBV23-1 | TRBD1